This T cell receptor beta chain stems from a study of Ad26.COV2.S vaccination and SARS-CoV-2 variants. The overall study: Dosing was one shot or two shots 56 days apart. Overall study results and limits: Vaccine and placebo groups showed comparable non-spike TCR breadth.

Treatment noted: 15 to 20 received Ad26.COV2.S at low or high dose, single or two shots; 5 received placebo; per-sample allocation not given. On day 63 after the first injection, vaccine and placebo recipients gave samples. Boston supplied an adult donor aged 18-55 years. Vaccination used an Ad26 vector expressing Wuhan-strain SARS-CoV-2 spike. Repertoires were generated with immunoSEQ multiplex PCR, while TCRdb's copy carries only in-frame clones and drops some. The sample records roughly 320,000 clones, roughly 87% being singletons. A remark on this clone: Its target is not known.

The clonotype was recovered from a person aged 18-60 years who received the Ad26.COV2.S COVID-19 vaccine or a placebo. The material was peripheral blood, obtained in a trial of Ad26.COV2.S vaccine versus placebo.

The CDR3 DNA reads TGTGCCAGCTCACGGACAGCCACTAATTCACCCCTCCACTTT. It is translated as CASSRTATNSPLHF. This chain connects TRBV18 to TRBJ1-6; D is perhaps TRBD1 (6 bases). CDR1 and CDR2 from the germline V gene are KGHSH and LQKENI. The CDR3 spans 14 residues. V gave up 4 bases and J gave up 6 bases, with 10 bases separating them.